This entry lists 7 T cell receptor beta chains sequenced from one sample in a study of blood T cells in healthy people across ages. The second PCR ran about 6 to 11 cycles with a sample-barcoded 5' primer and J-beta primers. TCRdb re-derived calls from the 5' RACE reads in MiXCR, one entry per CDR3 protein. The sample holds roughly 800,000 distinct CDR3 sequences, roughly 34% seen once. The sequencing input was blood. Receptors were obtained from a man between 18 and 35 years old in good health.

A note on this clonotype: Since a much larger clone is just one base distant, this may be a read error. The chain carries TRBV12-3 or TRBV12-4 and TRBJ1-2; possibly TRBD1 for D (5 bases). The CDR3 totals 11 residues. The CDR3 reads CTSSQGGGYTF. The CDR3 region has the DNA TGTACCAGCAGTCAGGGAGGTGGCTACACCTTC.

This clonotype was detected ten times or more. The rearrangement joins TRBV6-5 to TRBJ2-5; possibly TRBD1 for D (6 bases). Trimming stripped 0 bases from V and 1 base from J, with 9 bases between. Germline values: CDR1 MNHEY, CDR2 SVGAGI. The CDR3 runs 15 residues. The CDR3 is CASSYSPTGQETQYF. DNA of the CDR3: TGTGCCAGCAGTTACTCTCCGACAGGCCAAGAGACCCAGTACTTC.

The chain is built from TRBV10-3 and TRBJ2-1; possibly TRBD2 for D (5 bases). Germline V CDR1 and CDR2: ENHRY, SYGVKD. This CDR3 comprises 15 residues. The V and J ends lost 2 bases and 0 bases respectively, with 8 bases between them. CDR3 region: CAISEGGGSYNEQFF. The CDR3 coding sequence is TGTGCCATCAGTGAGGGAGGAGGCTCCTACAATGAGCAGTTCTTC.

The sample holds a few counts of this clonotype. The CDR3 coding sequence is TGTGCCAGCAGCTTGGGGACTAGCGGGGCCTTGGAGCAGTTCTTC. It codes for CASSLGTSGALEQFF. The chain combines TRBV7-3 with TRBJ2-1; 13 bases agree with TRBD2. Germline CDR1 is SGHTA and CDR2 is FQGTGA. CDR3 length: 15 residues. V shed 3 bases and J 10 bases; nucleotides not matched to a gene: 6.

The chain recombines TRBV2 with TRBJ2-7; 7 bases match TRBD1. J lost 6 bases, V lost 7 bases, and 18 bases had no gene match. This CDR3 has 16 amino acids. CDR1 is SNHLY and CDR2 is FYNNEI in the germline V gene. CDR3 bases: TGTGCCAGCACTTCAAGGGAGTGGGACAGAGGTGCCGAGCAGTACTTC. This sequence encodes CASTSREWDRGAEQYF.

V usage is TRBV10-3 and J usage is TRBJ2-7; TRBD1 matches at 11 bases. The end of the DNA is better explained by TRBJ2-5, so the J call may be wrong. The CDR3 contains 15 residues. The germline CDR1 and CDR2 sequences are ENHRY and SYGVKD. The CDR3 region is CAISTGTGGQETQYF. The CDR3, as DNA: TGTGCCATCAGCACCGGGACAGGGGGCCAAGAGACCCAGTACTTC.

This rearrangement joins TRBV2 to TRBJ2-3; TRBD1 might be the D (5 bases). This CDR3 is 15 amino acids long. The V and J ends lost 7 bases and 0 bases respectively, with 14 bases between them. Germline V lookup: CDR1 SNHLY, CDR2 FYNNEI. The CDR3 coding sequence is TGTGCCAGCACTTCTACAGGAACTAGCACAGATACGCAGTATTTT. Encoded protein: CASTSTGTSTDTQYF.